This entry lists 30 T cell receptor beta chains sequenced from one sample in a study of cytomegalovirus exposure and HLA in healthy donors. PCR involved 60 Vbeta and 13 Jbeta primers. TCRdb's table, derived via immunoSEQ multiplex PCR, lists solely in-frame clones and lacks some. The sample yields tens of thousands of clones, 67% seen once. The sequenced material came from PBMCs. These receptors were taken from a woman aged 45 to 65 in good health and CMV-seropositive.

The chain couples TRBV6-5 to TRBJ1-1, with D tentatively TRBD1 (5 bases). The length of the CDR3 is 15 residues. Germline loops: CDR1 MNHEY, CDR2 SVGAGI. Trimming took off 2 bases at V and 0 bases at J, with 10 bases between the two ends. CDR3 sequence (DNA): TGTGCCAGCAGTTACACAGGAATAATGAACACTGAAGCTTTCTTT. Translation gives CASSYTGIMNTEAFF.

The CDR3 DNA reads as TGTGCCAGCAACACAGGGGGTTTAAAGAACACTGAAGCTTTCTTT. Amino acid sequence: CASNTGGLKNTEAFF. V and J are TRBV5-4 and TRBJ1-1, with 8 positions matching TRBD1. The trim removed 6 bases at V and 1 base at J, leaving 8 bases unmatched. CDR3 length: 15 residues. In germline, CDR1 is SGHNT, CDR2 YYREEE (reference sequence).

In regard to this clone: The junction departs from the called germline gene at one end, perhaps through a read error. This chain links TRBV7-7 with TRBJ2-3, with D possibly matching TRBD2 (5 bases). The CDR3 spans 16 residues. Germline-derived CDR1 and CDR2 are SSHAT and FNYEAQ (reference sequence). The CDR3 nucleotides read TGTGCTAGCAGCCGCGCTGCGGGCGGACTCACAGATACGCAGTATTTT. It codes for CASSRAAGGLTDTQYF.

The rearrangement joins TRBV5-5 to TRBJ2-5; 7 positions agree with TRBD2. The germline CDR1 and CDR2 sequences are SGHKS and YYEKEE (reference sequence). This CDR3 is built from 15 residues. V shed 0 bases and J 5 bases; nucleotides not matched to a gene: 7. The CDR3 region is CASSLGAGAWETQYF. DNA for the CDR3: TGTGCCAGCAGCTTGGGGGCGGGAGCATGGGAGACCCAGTACTTC.

The V and J genes are TRBV10-3 and TRBJ2-2; D possibly corresponds to TRBD2 (6 bases). CDR3 length: 14 residues. Trimming pared 11 bases from V and 2 bases from J, leaving 15 bases between. CDR1 is ENHRY and CDR2 is SYGVKD in the germline V gene. CDR3 bases: TGTGCCTATTCCGGGACTCTCAACACCGGGGAGCTGTTTTTT. Encoded protein: CAYSGTLNTGELFF.

The gene calls are TRBV5-1 and TRBJ1-1; 7 bases align to TRBD1. There are 19 residues in the CDR3. CDR1 is SGHRS, CDR2 YFSETQ, per germline. Trimming removed 1 base from V and 2 bases from J; junction bases left unmatched: 17. CDR3 sequence (DNA): TGCGCCAGCAGCTTGACTGACCCGCCTAACAGGGGCGGAAACACTGAAGCTTTCTTT. This translates into CASSLTDPPNRGGNTEAFF.

The chain combines TRBV12-5 with TRBJ2-2; D call uncertain. CDR3 length: 14 residues. V lost 0 bases and J 8 bases, leaving 10 bases between the germline ends. In germline, CDR1 is LGHNT, CDR2 FRNRAP. CDR3: CASGLVRMRGELFF. CDR3 nucleotides: TGTGCTAGTGGTTTGGTACGGATGAGGGGGGAGCTGTTTTTT.

The J gene is TRBJ2-2, the V gene TRBV16, with 9 bases fitting TRBD1. The CDR3 is made up of 16 amino acids. Germline V gene data show CDR1 as KGHSY and CDR2 as FQNENV. J gave up 0 bases and V 3 bases, and 2 bases lay outside the gene matches. This CDR3 is CASSQRQGANTGELFF. The DNA of the CDR3 is TGTGCCAGCAGCCAGCGACAGGGGGCGAACACCGGGGAGCTGTTTTTT.

This clone showed up just a few times. This chain uses TRBV28 with TRBJ2-5, with TRBD2 matching 10 bases. J lost 5 bases, V lost 6 bases, and 3 bases had no gene match. The CDR3 covers 13 residues. CDR1 is MDHEN, CDR2 SYDVKM, per germline. The CDR3 DNA reads as TGTGCCAGCAGACTAGCGGGGATTGAGACCCAGTACTTC. This encodes CASRLAGIETQYF.

This chain connects TRBV28 to TRBJ1-5; a weak D match, TRBD1 (6 bases). Germline CDR1 and CDR2: MDHEN and SYDVKM. Trimming stripped 3 bases from V and 7 bases from J, with 16 bases between. This CDR3 has 15 amino acids. CDR3 region: CASSLDTGSGQPQHF. The CDR3 DNA sequence: TGTGCCAGCAGTTTGGATACAGGGTCGGGGCAGCCCCAGCATTTT.

This clone was seen a handful of times. The chain combines TRBV4-1 with TRBJ1-1; D is uncertain. Trimming shortened V by 6 bases and J by 1 base, and 12 bases separated the two germline ends. Germline V gene sequence: CDR1 MGHRA, CDR2 YSYEKL. The CDR3 runs to 14 residues. The CDR3: CASRRAPRNTEAFF. The CDR3 DNA sequence: TGCGCCAGCAGAAGAGCTCCGAGGAACACTGAAGCTTTCTTT.

This clone was observed once. V usage is TRBV7-6 and J usage is TRBJ2-1; 7 bases align to TRBD1. Unmatched junction bases numbered 4, after V lost 2 bases and J lost 9 bases. Germline V gives CDR1 SGHVS, CDR2 FNYEAQ. This CDR3 spans 13 amino acids. The CDR3 loop is CASSLYRDSEQFF. CDR3 sequence (DNA): TGTGCCAGCAGCTTATACAGGGACAGTGAGCAGTTCTTC.

V usage is TRBV28 and J usage is TRBJ1-6; D gene ambiguous. In germline, CDR1 is MDHEN, CDR2 SYDVKM. The germline V and J ends were trimmed by 3 bases and 0 bases, with 9 bases remaining between them. This CDR3 is 16 amino acids long. CDR3: CASSFGRGSYNSPLHF. DNA for the CDR3: TGTGCCAGCAGTTTTGGCCGGGGCTCCTATAATTCACCCCTCCACTTT.

The chain joins TRBV14 to TRBJ2-2; D may be TRBD1 (6 bases). V was trimmed by 8 bases and J by 4 bases, leaving 11 bases between them. Germline V CDR1 and CDR2: SGHDN, FVKESK. The CDR3 extends over 13 amino acids. The CDR3 coding sequence is TGTGCCAGCTGGGGGCGCGCCACCGGGGAGCTGTTTTTT. The encoded protein is CASWGRATGELFF.

The chain's CDR3 is CASTSFLRGNTEAFF. In DNA form, the CDR3 reads TGTGCCAGTACTTCTTTTCTAAGAGGGAACACTGAAGCTTTCTTT. The V gene is TRBV27, the J gene TRBJ1-1; D not resolved. The CDR3 has 15 amino acids. Trimming took off 9 bases at V and 1 base at J, with 18 bases between the two ends. Germline V gives CDR1 MNHEY, CDR2 SMNVEV (reference sequence).

This chain joins TRBV6-5 and TRBJ1-2; weak D call: TRBD1 (6 bases). This CDR3 region has 12 residues. Looked up from germline, CDR1 is MNHEY and CDR2 is SVGAGI. V dropped 6 bases and J dropped 4 bases, with 9 bases sitting between them. The CDR3 loop is CASRATGYGYTF. The DNA of the CDR3 is TGTGCCAGCAGAGCGACAGGCTATGGCTACACCTTC.

The chain has TRBV15 and TRBJ1-5; maybe TRBD1 (5 bases). Germline CDR1 reads LNHNV; CDR2 reads YYDKDF (reference sequence). The CDR3 is made up of 15 amino acids. Trimming removed 0 bases at V and 5 bases at J, with 11 bases between. CDR3 protein: CATSREGRGYQPQHF. The CDR3 DNA follows: TGTGCCACCAGCAGAGAGGGGCGGGGCTATCAGCCCCAGCATTTT.

This clone turned up a few times. This chain links TRBV14 with TRBJ2-1; 7 bases are shared with TRBD1. The CDR3 length is 13 residues. Germline CDR1 reads SGHDN; CDR2 reads FVKESK. J gave up 6 bases and V 7 bases, and 6 bases lay outside the gene matches. The chain's CDR3 is CASKGARRNEQFF. CDR3 coding DNA: TGTGCCAGCAAGGGGGCGCGGCGCAATGAGCAGTTCTTC.

This chain uses TRBV5-4 with TRBJ2-7; D is possibly TRBD1 (6 bases). Germline CDR1 SGHNT, CDR2 YYREEE (reference sequence). CDR3 size: 14 residues. Trimming pared 0 bases from V and 6 bases from J, leaving 13 bases between. The DNA of the CDR3 is TGTGCCAGCAGCTTGGCCAGGGGTGACTCCGAGCAGTACTTC. Its protein product is CASSLARGDSEQYF.

This clone has only one observation. This chain joins TRBV19 and TRBJ1-1; D possibly corresponds to TRBD1 (5 bases). Germline CDR1 and CDR2: LNHDA and SQIVND (reference sequence). V was shortened by 5 bases and J by 5 bases, with 15 bases between the two germline ends. The CDR3 has 14 amino acids. CDR3 DNA sequence: TGTGCCAGTAGTTTCGGGGGTGAAAGTACTGAAGCTTTCTTT. This translates into CASSFGGESTEAFF.

This clone was seen more than once but under ten times. The chain is built from TRBV4-2 and TRBJ1-2, with D possibly TRBD1 on 5 matching bases. CDR1 is LGHNA and CDR2 is YNFKEQ in the germline V gene. The CDR3 sequence is 13 residues long. V lost 1 base to trimming and J lost 8 bases, with 11 bases between them. The chain's CDR3 is CASSQGGGRGYTF. CDR3 in DNA: TGTGCCAGCAGCCAAGGCGGGGGTAGGGGCTACACCTTC.

This clone was detected only once. The chain recombines TRBV2 with TRBJ1-1, with D possibly matching TRBD1 (6 bases). The ends were cut back, 8 bases at V and 6 bases at J, with 22 bases in the middle. The CDR3 is 15 residues long. Germline V CDR1 and CDR2: SNHLY, FYNNEI. The CDR3 coding sequence is TGTGCCAGCGGGGGACAATTGGGCCGACACGCTGAAGCTTTCTTT. Its translation: CASGGQLGRHAEAFF.

This chain uses TRBV7-9 with TRBJ2-7; D is unresolved. V was shortened by 3 bases and J by 0 bases, with 9 bases between the two germline ends. Germline V CDR1 and CDR2: SEHNR, FQNEAQ (reference sequence). The CDR3 length is 14 residues. CDR3 coding DNA: TGTGCCAGCAGCTTTACTGTCGACTCCTACGAGCAGTACTTC. It specifies CASSFTVDSYEQYF.

This rearrangement joins TRBV6-1 to TRBJ2-1; TRBD2 matches at 12 bases. V lost 4 bases and J lost 8; bases outside the gene matches: 15. The CDR3 loop spans 18 amino acids. CDR1 is MNHNS and CDR2 is SASEGT in the germline V gene. CDR3 in DNA: TGTGCCAGCAGTGCCCCCTTGGAAGGACTAGCGGGGTTTTATGAGCAGTTCTTC. It codes for CASSAPLEGLAGFYEQFF.

The chain has TRBV2 and TRBJ2-7; 9 bases align to TRBD2. Germline values: CDR1 SNHLY, CDR2 FYNNEI. The CDR3 covers 15 residues. V gave up 6 bases and J gave up 0 bases; unmatched junction bases: 6. CDR3 in amino acids: CASSGAGGTSYEQYV. CDR3 in DNA: TGTGCCAGCAGCGGAGCGGGGGGTACCTCCTACGAGCAGTACGTC.

The V gene is TRBV13, the J gene TRBJ2-3, with 7 bases fitting TRBD1. The CDR3 contains 15 residues. The V gene end was trimmed by 4 bases and the J gene end by 2 bases; junction bases not matched to a gene: 6. Germline CDR1 is PRHDT and CDR2 is FYEKMQ (reference sequence). This CDR3 is CASSSGTVSTDTQYF. CDR3 coding DNA: TGTGCCAGCAGCTCCGGGACAGTCTCCACAGATACGCAGTATTTT.

This clone was counted between two and nine times. The J gene is TRBJ2-7, the V gene TRBV2; D may be TRBD2 (6 bases). The V end lost 4 bases, the J end lost 0 bases, and 13 bases lay between the germline ends. The CDR3 sequence is 15 residues long. Germline V CDR1 and CDR2: SNHLY, FYNNEI. The CDR3 loop reads CASSGNRGISYEQYF. Written as DNA, the CDR3 is TGTGCCAGCAGTGGGAACCGGGGGATCTCCTACGAGCAGTACTTC. The complete variable domain, with remaining parts taken from reference TRBV2 and TRBJ2-7, reads EPEVTQTPSHQVTQMGQEVILRCVPISNHLYFYWYRQILGQKVEFLVSFYNNEISEKSEIFDDQFSVERPDGSNFTLKIRSTKLEDSAMYFCASSGNRGISYEQYFGPGTRLTVT.

The chain carries TRBV6-6 and TRBJ2-7; a weak D match, TRBD1 (5 bases). The length of the CDR3 is 12 residues. Germline CDR1 reads MNHNY; CDR2 reads SVGAGI (reference sequence). Trimming took 5 bases from V and 7 from J, leaving 12 bases between them. CDR3 sequence reads: CASSGALGEQYF. In DNA form, the CDR3 reads TGTGCCAGCAGTGGGGCTCTTGGGGAGCAGTACTTC.

This clone was recorded a few times. J is TRBJ1-5 and V is TRBV15; D call uncertain. Trimming cost V 6 bases and J 2 bases, with 11 bases left between them. Germline CDR1 and CDR2: LNHNV and YYDKDF (reference sequence). The CDR3 loop spans 14 amino acids. The DNA for the CDR3 is TGTGCCACCAGGGTCGACTTCGGCAATCAGCCCCAGCATTTT. It encodes CATRVDFGNQPQHF.

This clone was seen a handful of times. The chain is built from TRBV10-1 and TRBJ2-3; a weak D match, TRBD2 (6 bases). This CDR3 has 15 amino acids. V lost 3 bases and J lost 4, with 14 bases in between. Looked up from germline, CDR1 is WNHNN and CDR2 is SYGVQD (reference sequence). CDR3 amino acids: CASSDPSDGADTQYF. CDR3 DNA sequence: TGCGCCAGCAGTGACCCTAGCGACGGTGCAGATACGCAGTATTTT.